Shown below are 16 T cell receptor beta chains from a single sample sequenced in a study of tissue T cells after allogeneic stem cell transplantation. As for time point: mouse harvest day 14 after allogeneic transplant. Mouse grafts combined 10^7 T-cell-depleted bone marrow cells with 10^6 splenic CD5+ T cells. Sequencing was performed with immunoSEQ multiplex PCR; in TCRdb, only in-frame clones are kept and a portion is missing. The sample has 4,000 or so clones; about 44% are singletons. What was sequenced was gut tissue. The receptors shown here come from a female BALB/c mouse given C57BL/6 T cells with graft-versus-host disease after an allogeneic hematopoietic cell transplant.

As regards this clone: One junction end does not reproduce the germline sequence, and a read error may be involved. Mouse names are used for the genes. The DNA ends 1 residue before the CDR3 does, and the rest of the CDR3 is filled in from the germline J gene. The rearrangement joins TRBV13-2 to TRBJ2-4; D is possibly TRBD1 (6 bases). This CDR3 region has 13 residues. Germline V gene sequence: CDR1 NNHNN, CDR2 SYGAGS (reference sequence). The CDR3 here is CASGDTGQTTLYF. The sequenced CDR3 bases are TGTGCCAGCGGTGATACGGGACAAACCACCTTGTAC.

This clone was observed a handful of times. Each gene name is a mouse one. Read data end 1 residue before the CDR3 end; the end is taken from the germline J gene. The chain combines TRBV20 with TRBJ2-4, with TRBD1 as a possible D gene (5 bases). The germline CDR1 and CDR2 sequences are GFQATS and STVNSAI. The CDR3 covers 15 residues. Trimming stripped 0 bases from V and 0 bases from J, with 10 bases between. The DNA read from the CDR3 is TGTGGTGCTAGGGATCAGGGAACTAGTCAAAACACCTTGTAC. It yields the protein CGARDQGTSQNTLY. The entire CDR3 reads CGARDQGTSQNTLYF.

Worth noting for this clone: Mouse names are used for the genes. Coverage ceases 1 residue before the CDR3 finishes, and the germline J gene fills in the end. The chain employs TRBV29 and TRBJ2-2; the D call may be TRBD1 or TRBD2 (6 bases each). The length of the CDR3 is 14 residues. Germline V lookup: CDR1 MSHET, CDR2 SYDVDS. V was clipped by 2 bases and J by 3 bases, with 7 bases between them. CDR3 region: CASSLGGDTGQLYF. CDR3 DNA, as far as it was read: TGTGCTAGCAGTTTAGGGGGCGACACCGGGCAGCTCTAC.

Comments on this clone: Gene names denote mouse genes. The read terminates 1 residue before the CDR3 end, so the remaining end is supplied by the germline J gene. V usage is TRBV12-2 and J usage is TRBJ2-1, with 8 bases identical to TRBD2. The CDR3 runs 14 residues. The germline V gene has CDR1 SGHLS and CDR2 HYDKME. J lost 2 bases, V lost 4 bases, and 3 bases had no gene match. The part of the CDR3 DNA that was read is TGTGCCAGCTCCCCGGGACTGGACTATGCTGAGCAGTTC. It is translated as CASSPGLDYAEQF. The whole CDR3 protein is CASSPGLDYAEQFF.

Turning to this clone: Germline and genes: mouse. Coverage ceases 1 residue before the CDR3 finishes, and the germline J gene fills in the end. The chain uses TRBV26 and TRBJ2-4, with TRBD1 as a possible D gene (6 bases). Between the trimmed V and J ends, which lost 8 bases and 3 bases, there was a span of 9 bases. CDR3 length: 12 amino acids. Germline assignment: CDR1 KGHPV and CDR2 FQNQEV (reference sequence). Partial CDR3 DNA: TGTGCCAGCCAGGGGCGACAAAACACCTTGTAC. Translated, it gives CASQGRQNTLY. The full CDR3 protein is CASQGRQNTLYF.

To note about this clone: Any gene name here is a mouse gene name. The CDR3 goes on 1 residue after the read ends, and that part is filled in from the germline J gene. The chain combines TRBV13-2 with TRBJ1-1, with TRBD1 as a possible D gene (6 bases). The CDR3 runs to 12 residues. Germline loops: CDR1 NNHNN, CDR2 SYGAGS (reference sequence). Trimming cost V 3 bases and J 5 bases, with 8 bases left between them. This chain's CDR3 is CASGGQGTEVFF. Partial CDR3 DNA: TGTGCCAGCGGTGGTCAGGGGACAGAAGTCTTC.

Relative to its sample, this clone is large. The germline and genes are mouse ones. The read finishes 1 residue shy of the CDR3 end, and the germline J gene is used to complete it. The genes are TRBV12-1 and TRBJ2-1, with TRBD1 matching over 7 bases. This CDR3 is built from 15 residues. V was pared by 1 base and J by 3 bases, with 5 bases of the junction left unmatched. The germline V gene encodes CDR1 SGHSN and CDR2 HYEKVE. Here the CDR3 reads CASSLNRGGYAEQFF. The covered CDR3 bases are TGTGCCAGCTCTCTTAACAGGGGAGGCTATGCTGAGCAGTTC.

In the case of this clone: Germline and genes: mouse. The read terminates 1 residue ahead of where the CDR3 ends, so the germline J gene completes it. The chain links TRBV19 to TRBJ1-1, with 7 bases matching TRBD1. Germline CDR1 reads FNHDT; CDR2 reads SITEND (reference sequence). J was trimmed by 0 bases and V by 4 bases; bases with no gene match: 3. This CDR3 spans 14 amino acids. Partial CDR3 DNA: TGTGCCAGCAGTTACGGGACAGCAAACACAGAAGTCTTC. As protein: CASSYGTANTEVF. The entire CDR3 protein reads CASSYGTANTEVFF.

As concerns this clone: Gene names refer to mouse genes. From the germline J gene comes the end of the CDR3, since the read stops 1 residue before it. The V call is TRBV24, the J call TRBJ1-3; 7 bases align to TRBD1. Germline lookup yields CDR1 KGHTA and CDR2 FRNEEI. The CDR3 has 15 amino acids. Trimming at V came to 4 bases and at J to 0 bases, leaving 3 bases not matched to a gene. The CDR3 loop reads CASSRDRNSGNTLYF. Partial CDR3 DNA: TGTGCCAGCAGTCGGGACAGAAATTCTGGAAATACGCTCTAT.

This clone was counted a few times. Gene names refer to mouse genes. The CDR3 end is not reached by the read, which stops 1 residue before it; the germline J gene fills it in. The chain combines TRBV31 with TRBJ1-4, with TRBD1 matching 10 bases. Per the germline V gene, CDR1 is GKSSPN and CDR2 is SITVG. Unmatched junction bases numbered 5, after V lost 2 bases and J lost 2 bases. CDR3 length: 16 amino acids. The covered CDR3 bases are TGTGCCTGGAGTTCCCCGGGACAGGGGTCCAACGAAAGATTATTT. It translates to CAWSSPGQGSNERLF. The full CDR3 protein is CAWSSPGQGSNERLFF. The full variable domain, rest sourced from reference TRBV31 and TRBJ1-4, is AQTIHQWPVAEIKAVGSPLSLGCTIKGKSSPNLYWYWQATGGTLQQLFYSITVGQVESVVQLNLSASRPKDDQFILSTEKLLLSHSGFYLCAWSSPGQGSNERLFFGHGTKLSVL.

In this sample, this clone turned up once. Here the gene names and germline are mouse. The CDR3 end is not reached by the read, which stops 1 residue before it; the germline J gene fills it in. The chain employs TRBV15 and TRBJ2-5; TRBD1 agrees at 9 bases. CDR3 length: 13 residues. V lost 6 bases and J lost 5; bases outside the gene matches: 3. The germline CDR1 and CDR2 sequences are SGHND and FRSKSL. The CDR3 sequence is CASRRQGGDTQYF. CDR3 bases read: TGTGCCAGCAGACGACAGGGGGGAGACACCCAGTAC.

On this clone itself: Mouse gene names apply. The CDR3 is cut off 1 residue early in the read; its end comes from the germline J gene. V usage is TRBV31 and J usage is TRBJ2-4, with TRBD2 identical over 11 bases. Trimming cost V 3 bases and J 0 bases; bases outside gene matches: 5. The length of the CDR3 is 16 residues. Germline V lookup: CDR1 GKSSPN, CDR2 SITVG. CDR3 amino acids: CAWSLGTGGSQNTLYF. The part of the CDR3 DNA that was read is TGTGCCTGGAGCCTCGGGACTGGGGGTAGTCAAAACACCTTGTAC. Combining the CDR3 with reference TRBV31 and TRBJ2-4 gives the whole variable domain AQTIHQWPVAEIKAVGSPLSLGCTIKGKSSPNLYWYWQATGGTLQQLFYSITVGQVESVVQLNLSASRPKDDQFILSTEKLLLSHSGFYLCAWSLGTGGSQNTLYFGAGTRLSVL.

This clone is categorized as medium-sized. The germline and genes are mouse ones. The DNA ends 1 residue before the CDR3 does, and the rest of the CDR3 is filled in from the germline J gene. The chain combines TRBV26 with TRBJ2-2; 11 bases align to TRBD1. The J segment lost 7 bases and the V segment lost 4 bases, leaving 5 bases of the junction unmatched. Per germline, CDR1 KGHPV and CDR2 FQNQEV (reference sequence). The CDR3 covers 15 residues. The CDR3 bases that were read are TGTGCCAGCAGTCGACGGACAGGGGGCGGCGGGCAGCTCTAC. Translation: CASSRRTGGGGQLY. The entire CDR3 reads CASSRRTGGGGQLYF.

As regards this clone: Gene names and germline match the mouse. The read halts 1 residue ahead of the CDR3 end, with the missing end drawn from the germline J gene. The V call is TRBV12-1, the J call TRBJ1-4, with TRBD1 as a possible D gene (6 bases). Germline V CDR1 and CDR2: SGHSN, HYEKVE. The CDR3 totals 15 residues. Trimming pared 2 bases from V and 3 bases from J, leaving 12 bases between. The chain's CDR3 is CASSPWDNPNERLFF. The sequenced part of the CDR3 DNA is TGTGCCAGCTCTCCCTGGGACAATCCCAACGAAAGATTATTT.

About this clone itself: Mouse gene names apply. The CDR3 loop reads CASRQANSDYTF. The CDR3 DNA, read in part, is TGTGCCAGCAGGCAAGCAAACTCCGACTACACC. The J gene is TRBJ1-2, the V gene TRBV3; D unresolved. The missing CDR3 end, 1 residue past where the read stops, is filled in from the germline J gene. The CDR3 consists of 12 residues. Per germline, CDR1 SNHLY and CDR2 FYNGKV (reference sequence). V lost 6 bases to trimming and J lost 0 bases, with 5 bases between them. Full variable domain (outside the CDR3, taken from reference TRBV3 and TRBJ1-2): GPKVLQIPSHQIIDMGQMVTLNCDPVSNHLYFYWYKQILGQQMEFLVNFYNGKVMEKSKLFKDQFSVERPDGSYFTLKIQPTALEDSAVYFCASRQANSDYTFGSGTRLLVI.

There are a few counts of this clone. The genes are named according to mouse. From the germline J gene comes the end of the CDR3, since the read stops 1 residue before it. This chain joins TRBV13-2 and TRBJ2-2, with TRBD1 matching over 7 bases. The CDR3 has 15 amino acids. J was trimmed by 2 bases and V by 3 bases; bases with no gene match: 4. The germline gives CDR1 NNHNN, CDR2 SYGAGS (reference sequence). CDR3 DNA, as far as it was read: TGTGCCAGCGGTGTCCCGGGACAGAACACCGGGCAGCTCTAC. Its translation is CASGVPGQNTGQLY. The CDR3, in full, reads CASGVPGQNTGQLYF.